This TCR beta chain comes out of a study of T cell responses to AZD1222 COVID-19 vaccine. Study-level background: Whether given at about 4 or about 12 weeks, second doses were pooled.

This table comes from immunoSEQ multiplex PCR, and its TCRdb copy is limited to in-frame clones, with some not included. This sample carries approximately 90,000 clones, roughly nine tenths of them seen once, and the ten largest clones take about 2.9%. The germline V gene encodes CDR1 SGDLS and CDR2 YYNGEE. Trimming shortened V by 0 bases and J by 4 bases, and 10 bases separated the two germline ends. CDR3 length: 15 amino acids. The source is an adult in good health. The V call is TRBV9, the J call TRBJ1-4, with unresolved D. The material was peripheral blood, obtained on day 0 of AZD1222 vaccination. The CDR3 spells CASSVDGQYNEKLFF. The CDR3 DNA is TGTGCCAGCAGCGTAGATGGGCAGTATAATGAAAAACTGTTTTTT.